The 23 T cell receptor beta chains given below trace back to one sample, sequenced in a study of T cell repertoires in cytomegalovirus infection. One entry per CDR3 protein results from TCRdb running MiXCR on the reads. The sample records under 600,000 distinct CDR3 sequences, approximately 15% being singletons. Sequencing was carried out using CD8+ T cells from PBMCs. The source is a human donor in good health (CMV status not recorded). Some clones in this sample may be carry-over from other donors' samples.

The J gene is TRBJ2-4, the V gene TRBV27, with 7 bases matching TRBD2. The CDR3 is 13 amino acids. CDR1 and CDR2 (germline): MNHEY, SMNVEV (reference sequence). V lost 8 bases, J lost 6 bases, and 7 bases stayed unmatched. This CDR3 is CASRGTTRNIQYF. CDR3 nucleotide sequence: TGTGCCAGCCGAGGGACTACTAGAAACATTCAGTACTTC.

The chain joins TRBV7-9 to TRBJ2-1; 14 positions match TRBD2. V was clipped by 6 bases and J by 7 bases; unmatched bases: 5. Germline CDR1 is SEHNR and CDR2 is FQNEAQ (reference sequence). This CDR3 has 15 residues. In nucleotides, the CDR3 is TGTGCCAGCAGACGGGGGACTAGCGGGAGAAATGAGCAGTTCTTC. This encodes CASRRGTSGRNEQFF.

V usage is TRBV24-1 and J usage is TRBJ1-1; 7 bases agree with TRBD1. Germline trimming cut 9 bases from V and 6 bases from J; bases unmatched to any gene: 15. Per germline, CDR1 KGHDR and CDR2 SFDVKD. The CDR3 covers 15 residues. The CDR3 is CATAFGKGAIAEAFF. The CDR3 coding sequence is TGTGCCACCGCTTTTGGAAAGGGGGCTATAGCTGAAGCTTTCTTT.

The gene calls are TRBV15 and TRBJ2-1; 9 positions match TRBD1. The junction had 5 bases not matched to a gene; V was cut back by 0 bases and J by 8 bases. The CDR3 length is 15 residues. The germline CDR1 and CDR2 sequences are LNHNV and YYDKDF (reference sequence). For the CDR3, the DNA is TGTGCCACCAGCAGAGATAGGGGACAGGGCCATGAGCAGTTCTTC. The encoded protein is CATSRDRGQGHEQFF.

This clonotype was seen ten or more times. The chain recombines TRBV7-2 with TRBJ2-3; 10 nucleotides agree with TRBD2. The CDR3 contains 16 residues. The germline CDR1 and CDR2 sequences are SGHTA and FQGNSA. V lost 5 bases to trimming and J lost 4 bases; unmatched junction nucleotides: 9. Written as DNA, the CDR3 is TGTGCCAGCAGCCCCCTCAGCGGGAGGGCCCCAGATACGCAGTATTTT. This gives the protein CASSPLSGRAPDTQYF.

This clonotype was seen a few times. This chain connects TRBV5-6 to TRBJ2-7, with TRBD2 matching 9 bases. Germline V lookup: CDR1 SGHDT, CDR2 YYEEEE. The CDR3 has 13 residues. With 5 bases clipped from V and 5 bases from J, the junction kept 5 bases outside the gene matches. The CDR3 sequence is CASSRGGRDEQYF. The CDR3 DNA reads as TGTGCCAGCAGTCGGGGCGGGAGGGACGAGCAGTACTTC. Full variable domain (rest looked up from reference TRBV5-6 and TRBJ2-7): DAGVTQSPTHLIKTRGQQVTLRCSPKSGHDTVSWYQQALGQGPQFIFQYYEEEERQRGNFPDRFSGHQFPNYSSELNVNALLLGDSALYLCASSRGGRDEQYFGPGTRLTVT.

The chain couples TRBV7-9 to TRBJ2-7; the match to TRBD2 covers 13 bases. In germline, CDR1 is SEHNR, CDR2 FQNEAQ (reference sequence). The length of the CDR3 is 16 residues. With V trimmed by 5 bases and J by 3 bases, 7 bases remained unmatched. CDR3 amino acids: CASSAVGLAGLYEQYF. The CDR3, as DNA: TGTGCCAGCAGCGCGGTGGGACTAGCGGGACTCTACGAGCAGTACTTC.

V is TRBV30 and J is TRBJ2-2; 8 positions agree with TRBD1. This CDR3 is built from 14 residues. V shed 1 base and J 5 bases; nucleotides not matched to a gene: 3. CDR1 GTSNPN and CDR2 SVGIG come from the germline V gene (reference sequence). The CDR3 DNA reads TGTGCCTGGAGTGCCGGACAGGGAACCGGGGAGCTGTTTTTT. It codes for CAWSAGQGTGELFF. Full variable domain (remainder filled in from reference TRBV30 and TRBJ2-2): SQTIHQWPATLVQPVGSPLSLECTVEGTSNPNLYWYRQAAGRGLQLLFYSVGIGQISSEVPQNLSASRPQDRQFILSSKKLLLSDSGFYLCAWSAGQGTGELFFGEGSRLTVL.

This clonotype was counted ten times or more. The V call is TRBV4-2, the J call TRBJ2-5; 7 bases agree with TRBD2. This CDR3 comprises 15 residues. Germline V gene data show CDR1 as LGHNA and CDR2 as YNFKEQ. V lost 1 base to trimming and J lost 5 bases; unmatched junction nucleotides: 7. The CDR3 protein is CASSQAWTSKETQYF. CDR3 DNA: TGTGCCAGCAGCCAAGCGTGGACTAGTAAGGAGACCCAGTACTTC.

This clonotype appeared once. A far larger clone is one nucleotide away, so this likely arose from a read error. CDR3 DNA: TGTGCCAGCAGCCTCTCCGGGGGCGAGAAGTACTTC. It yields the protein CASSLSGGEKYF. The chain links TRBV7-3 to TRBJ2-7; D could derive from TRBD1 or TRBD2 (6 bases each). Germline V gene data show CDR1 as SGHTA and CDR2 as FQGTGA. The CDR3 sequence is 12 residues long. The variable domain in full, with the rest retrieved from reference TRBV7-3 and TRBJ2-7, is GAGVSQTPSNKVTEKGKYVELRCDPISGHTALYWYRQSLGQGPEFLIYFQGTGAADDSGLPNDRFFAVRPEGSVSTLKIQRTERGDSAVYLCASSLSGGEKYFGPGTRLTVT.

This clonotype appeared a few times. The V gene is TRBV27, the J gene TRBJ2-1; TRBD2 matches at 10 bases. V lost 5 bases, J lost 10 bases, and 14 bases stayed unmatched. The CDR3 is 16 residues long. Germline assignment: CDR1 MNHEY and CDR2 SMNVEV (reference sequence). CDR3 in amino acids: CASSLTLAGVNSEQFF. Written as DNA, the CDR3 is TGTGCCAGCAGTCTTACCCTAGCGGGAGTGAATTCGGAGCAGTTCTTC.

This clonotype occurred many times. The J gene is TRBJ2-1, the V gene TRBV7-2; D call uncertain. Germline V gives CDR1 SGHTA, CDR2 FQGNSA. The CDR3 has 15 residues. V lost 5 bases, J lost 0 bases, and 11 bases lay in between. The CDR3 nucleotides read TGTGCCAGCAGCAAGAGACGGAGCTCCTACAATGAGCAGTTCTTC. Its protein product is CASSKRRSSYNEQFF.

This clonotype came up a few times. V and J are TRBV6-8 and TRBJ2-2; 7 bases align to TRBD1. V gave up 8 bases and J gave up 3 bases; unmatched junction bases: 3. CDR1 MNHGY and CDR2 SAAAGT come from the germline V gene. This CDR3 comprises 13 residues. The CDR3 nucleotides are TGTGCCAGCTATACAGGGGACACCGGGGAGCTGTTTTTT. Its translation is CASYTGDTGELFF.

The table lists this clonotype with a few counts. This chain connects TRBV5-6 to TRBJ1-1, with 9 bases that match TRBD1. Losses at the gene ends were 5 bases for V and 7 bases for J; bases not matched to a gene: 15. Germline CDR1 is SGHDT and CDR2 is YYEEEE. The CDR3 spans 16 residues. CDR3 coding DNA: TGTGCCAGCAGTGGGGCGGGACAGGGTATTTTGGATGAAGCTTTCTTT. Translation gives CASSGAGQGILDEAFF.

This clonotype was seen only a few times. A junction boundary mismatches the germline segment, possibly from a read error. V usage is TRBV4-1 and J usage is TRBJ2-2; 8 nucleotides match TRBD2. The CDR3 sequence is 17 residues long. CDR1 is MGHRA, CDR2 YSYEKL, per germline. Written as DNA, the CDR3 is TGTGCCAGCAGCCAAACTTTAAGCGGGAGAGGCACCGGGGAGCTGTTTTTT. Translating gives CASSQTLSGRGTGELFF.

This clonotype was seen only a few times. The chain recombines TRBV9 with TRBJ1-1; D is possibly TRBD1 (6 bases). CDR1 and CDR2 from the germline V gene are SGDLS and YYNGEE. Trimming removed 4 bases from V and 3 bases from J, with 31 bases in between. The CDR3 has 20 residues. The CDR3, as DNA: TGTGCCAGCAGCCCTAAGTTTGGGCTCCGGGACCACTCAGGGGACACTGAAGCTTTCTTT. Translation: CASSPKFGLRDHSGDTEAFF. The whole variable domain, remainder taken from reference TRBV9 and TRBJ1-1, is DSGVTQTPKHLITATGQRVTLRCSPRSGDLSVYWYQQSLDQGLQFLIQYYNGEERAKGNILERFSAQQFPDLHSELNLSSLELGDSALYFCASSPKFGLRDHSGDTEAFFGQGTRLTVV.

This clonotype has only a few counts. The chain is built from TRBV20-1 and TRBJ1-5; a possible D gene is TRBD1 (6 bases). Per germline, CDR1 DFQATT and CDR2 SNEGSKA (reference sequence). The CDR3 has 13 amino acids. V was clipped by 5 bases and J by 4 bases, with 12 bases between them. The CDR3 bases are TGCAGTGCTTGGGTCAGGGGTAATCAGCCCCAGCATTTT. Its translation: CSAWVRGNQPQHF.

This clonotype was seen just once. The V call is TRBV13, the J call TRBJ2-3, with 10 positions matching TRBD2. Germline CDR1 PRHDT, CDR2 FYEKMQ (reference sequence). The trim removed 2 bases at V and 0 bases at J, leaving 8 bases unmatched. The CDR3 is 18 amino acids. The CDR3 region is CASSLWVAGGTSTDTQYF. Written as DNA, the CDR3 is TGTGCCAGCAGCTTATGGGTAGCGGGGGGCACAAGCACAGATACGCAGTATTTT.

This clonotype showed up many times. The chain employs TRBV7-3 and TRBJ2-3, with TRBD2 matching 13 bases. CDR1 SGHTA and CDR2 FQGTGA come from the germline V gene. The CDR3 is made up of 17 amino acids. V dropped 0 bases and J dropped 5; count of bases not matched to a gene: 5. The CDR3 DNA reads TGTGCCAGCAGCTTAACGGGGACTAGCGGGACCCTAGATACGCAGTATTTT. Translated, it gives CASSLTGTSGTLDTQYF.

There are a few counts of this clonotype. The chain carries TRBV9 and TRBJ1-2, with D possibly matching TRBD1 (5 bases). CDR3 length: 12 amino acids. Germline lookup yields CDR1 SGDLS and CDR2 YYNGEE. The ends were cut back, 2 bases at V and 8 bases at J, with 10 bases in the middle. The DNA for the CDR3 is TGTGCCAGCAGCGTTCAGGGAGAGGGCTACACCTTC. Translated, it gives CASSVQGEGYTF.

This clonotype occurred many times. The chain recombines TRBV7-9 with TRBJ1-4; D is possibly TRBD1 (5 bases). The CDR3 runs to 13 residues. Germline V lookup: CDR1 SEHNR, CDR2 FQNEAQ (reference sequence). V lost 4 bases to trimming and J lost 3 bases, with 6 bases between them. Here the CDR3 reads CASSSGPNEKLFF. The CDR3 coding sequence is TGTGCCAGCAGCTCGGGACCTAATGAAAAACTGTTTTTT.

There are many counts of this clonotype. CDR3 sequence: CASSSEGLAVYNEQFF. Written as DNA, the CDR3 is TGTGCCAGCAGCTCTGAGGGACTAGCGGTATACAATGAGCAGTTCTTC. This rearrangement joins TRBV7-4 to TRBJ2-1; 11 bases line up with TRBD2. CDR3 length: 16 residues. CDR1 is SGHVT, CDR2 SQSDAQ, per germline. The V gene end was trimmed by 4 bases and the J gene end by 4 bases; junction bases not matched to a gene: 6.

The J gene is TRBJ2-7, the V gene TRBV19; 9 bases line up with TRBD2. CDR1 is LNHDA and CDR2 is SQIVND in the germline V gene (reference sequence). This CDR3 spans 15 amino acids. V lost 5 bases and J lost 2; bases outside the gene matches: 7. CDR3 coding DNA: TGTGCCAGTAGTCGTAGCGGGAGCCCCACCTACGAGCAGTACTTC. Translation: CASSRSGSPTYEQYF.